A selection of T cell receptor beta chains follows, all from one sample in a study of T-cell memory formation after mild COVID-19. TCRdb reanalysed the 5' RACE reads using MiXCR and keeps one entry per CDR3 protein. This sample has 190,000 or so distinct CDR3 sequences, with under 12% found just once. Sequenced: PBMCs or a T cell subset sorted from them (not recorded which). Receptors originate from a man between 18 and 29 years old who had mild COVID-19 (a few samples of this study predate the infection). Cell type and time point are not known. Each CDR3 is given with its conserved first and last residue. Each record gives: V gene, clone size, D gene, J gene, CDR3 protein, CDR3 DNA. A D gene is named only where the DNA matches it firmly. Not all rows give a size; the values are once, few, many and, for expanded clones, a class.

TRBV7-3	many	NA	TRBJ2-3	CASSPFAGSDTQYF	TGTGCCAGCAGCCCCTTTGCGGGGTCAGATACGCAGTATTTT
TRBV2	NA	NA	TRBJ1-4	CASSPGFPSEKLFF	TGTGCCAGCAGTCCAGGGTTTCCGAGTGAAAAACTGTTTTTT
TRBV12-3/TRBV12-4	few	NA	TRBJ1-5	CASSLAQGRTQPQHF	TGTGCCAGCAGTTTAGCGCAGGGGAGGACACAGCCCCAGCATTTT
TRBV12-3/TRBV12-4	few	TRBD1	TRBJ1-2	CASSLRTGYGYTF	TGTGCCAGCAGTTTACGGACAGGGTATGGCTACACCTTC
TRBV10-3	NA	NA	TRBJ1-4	CAISPRDDEKLFF	TGTGCCATCAGTCCCCGGGACGATGAAAAACTGTTTTTT
TRBV5-1	many	NA	TRBJ1-1	CASSSGRVGTEAFF	TGCGCCAGCAGCTCTGGCAGGGTAGGAACTGAAGCTTTCTTT
TRBV20-1	NA	NA	TRBJ1-5	CSARVTLNQPQHF	TGCAGTGCTAGAGTAACCCTCAATCAGCCCCAGCATTTT
TRBV5-1	few	TRBD1	TRBJ2-2	CASSLSTGGTGELFF	TGCGCCAGCAGCTTGAGCACAGGGGGCACCGGGGAGCTGTTTTTT
TRBV9	NA	NA	TRBJ2-3	CASSAPAGTDTQYF	TGTGCCAGCAGCGCCCCGGCAGGCACAGATACGCAGTATTTT
TRBV5-4	NA	NA	TRBJ2-3	CASSLSGAADTQYF	TGTGCCAGCAGCTTATCTGGGGCTGCAGATACGCAGTATTTT
TRBV4-3	few	TRBD1	TRBJ2-3	CASSQSQGAGDTQYF	TGCGCCAGCAGCCAAAGTCAGGGGGCAGGAGATACGCAGTATTTT
TRBV7-2	NA	TRBD1	TRBJ2-5	CASSLEDRGQETQYF	TGTGCCAGCAGCTTAGAGGACAGGGGGCAAGAGACCCAGTACTTC
TRBV29-1	NA	TRBD1	TRBJ2-7	CSAERDRETYEQYF	TGCAGCGCAGAACGGGACAGGGAAACCTACGAGCAGTACTTC
TRBV5-4	NA	NA	TRBJ1-5	CASSLAREGANQPQHF	TGTGCCAGCAGCTTGGCGAGGGAGGGAGCTAATCAGCCCCAGCATTTT
TRBV5-6	many	TRBD2	TRBJ2-3	CASTKTSDFTDTQYF	TGTGCCAGCACCAAGACTAGCGACTTCACAGATACGCAGTATTTT
TRBV7-6	few	NA	TRBJ1-1	CASSLSGVGTEAFF	TGTGCCAGCAGCTTATCCGGGGTAGGCACTGAAGCTTTCTTT
TRBV12-3/TRBV12-4	few	NA	TRBJ2-5	CASTGMGMGETQYF	TGTGCCAGCACTGGAATGGGGATGGGAGAGACCCAGTACTTC
TRBV2	NA	NA	TRBJ2-6	CASSVEGSGANVLTF	TGTGCCAGCAGTGTTGAGGGTTCAGGGGCCAACGTCCTGACTTTC
TRBV12-3/TRBV12-4	few	NA	TRBJ1-5	CASGFGGNQPQHF	TGTGCCAGCGGCTTCGGGGGCAATCAGCCCCAGCATTTT
TRBV5-1	few	NA	TRBJ2-3	CASSGVKEVGADTQYF	TGCGCCAGCAGCGGGGTCAAGGAGGTTGGGGCAGATACGCAGTATTTT
TRBV27	NA	NA	TRBJ2-7	CASRGLTWETYEQYF	TGTGCCAGCAGGGGGCTTACGTGGGAGACCTACGAGCAGTACTTC
TRBV20-1	few	NA	TRBJ2-7	CSAATYEQYF	TGCAGTGCCGCCACCTACGAGCAGTACTTC
TRBV7-9	NA	NA	TRBJ1-2	CASSHRQSNYGYTF	TGTGCCAGCAGTCATCGACAGTCTAACTATGGCTACACCTTC
TRBV5-1	many	NA	TRBJ2-3	CASSWWGGTDTQYF	TGCGCCAGCAGCTGGTGGGGGGGCACAGATACGCAGTATTTT
TRBV7-2	NA	TRBD1	TRBJ2-2	CASSPRQGGTGELFF	TGTGCCAGCAGCCCTCGACAGGGGGGCACCGGGGAGCTGTTTTTT
TRBV27	NA	TRBD1	TRBJ2-7	CASSRLDRVTYEQYF	TGTGCCAGCAGTCGTCTGGACAGGGTTACCTACGAGCAGTACTTC
TRBV10-3	many	NA	TRBJ1-2	CAISDPGRDNYGYTF	TGTGCCATCAGTGATCCGGGACGGGATAACTATGGCTACACCTTC
TRBV4-2	few	TRBD2	TRBJ2-7	CASSQERTRGHYEQYF	TGTGCCAGCAGCCAAGAGCGGACTAGAGGACATTACGAGCAGTACTTC
TRBV5-1	NA	NA	TRBJ2-3	CASSQSLAGPDTQYF	TGCGCCAGCAGCCAAAGTTTGGCGGGCCCAGATACGCAGTATTTT
TRBV30	NA	TRBD2	TRBJ2-7	CAWASGADEQYF	TGTGCCTGGGCCAGCGGGGCCGACGAGCAGTACTTC